This T cell receptor beta chain was found in a study of CD8+CD57+ T cells in acquired aplastic anemia. This CDR3 comprises 12 residues. CDR1 LGHDT and CDR2 YNNKEL come from the germline V gene (reference sequence). V was trimmed by 4 bases and J by 0 bases, leaving 3 bases between them. For CDR3 and TCR beta VDJ profiling, genomic DNA was the template used. TCRdb reanalysed the reads using MiXCR and keeps one entry per CDR3 protein. This sample has more than 250,000 distinct CDR3 sequences, with roughly half found just once. The origin of this receptor is a human donor with severe aplastic anemia or a healthy control (not recorded which). V usage is TRBV3-1 and J usage is TRBJ2-5; D gene uncertain. Input material: sorted CD4+, CD8+, or CD8+CD57+ T cells (not recorded which) from PBMCs. The CDR3 DNA sequence: TGTGCCAGCAGCCCAAACCAAGAGACCCAGTACTTC. As protein: CASSPNQETQYF.